This is a list of T cell receptor beta chains from one sample in a study of cytomegalovirus exposure and HLA in healthy donors. This table comes from immunoSEQ multiplex PCR, and its TCRdb copy is limited to in-frame clones, with some not included. The profile covers under 100,000 clones, with roughly 73% appearing a single time and around 2% taken by the ten largest. The sample was PBMCs. The source is a boy under 18 in good health and CMV-seronegative. CDR3s include the opening cysteine and the closing phenylalanine or tryptophan. D genes are given only for firm matches. Some rows have no size entry. The others give once, few or many, or a class for an expanded clone.

j_call,clone_size,d_call,v_call,cdr3_nt,cdr3_aa
TRBJ1-1,NA,NA,TRBV7-2,TGTGCCAGCAGCCGGAATGGACTCCCGAACACTGAAGCTTTCTTT,CASSRNGLPNTEAFF
TRBJ2-1,NA,NA,TRBV30,TGTGCCTGGACTGCCCATCTAGCGACCCATGAGCAGTTCTTC,CAWTAHLATHEQFF
TRBJ1-5,NA,NA,TRBV19,TGTGCCAGCGCGGGACTAAATCAGCCCCAGCATTTT,CASAGLNQPQHF
TRBJ1-1,once,NA,TRBV5-1,TGCGCCAGCAGCTCCCGGGGGGGTACTGAAGCTTTCTTT,CASSSRGGTEAFF
TRBJ1-5,NA,NA,TRBV10-3,TGTGCCATCAGGGAGGCCGCGTCTCAGCCCCAGCATTTT,CAIREAASQPQHF
TRBJ2-7,NA,NA,TRBV15,TGTGCCACCAGCAGATCGACAGGAAGCTCCTACGAGCAGTACTTC,CATSRSTGSSYEQYF
TRBJ2-2,few,NA,TRBV4-3,TGCGCCAGCAGCCAAGATGTTGGCTTTGACACCGGGGAGCTGTTTTTT,CASSQDVGFDTGELFF
TRBJ2-7,few,TRBD1,TRBV4-2,TGTGCCAGCAGCCAAAACACGGGGACAGGGGGCCTCGGGCAGTACTTC,CASSQNTGTGGLGQYF
TRBJ2-7,NA,TRBD1,TRBV10-1,TGCGCCACCGCGGGACAGGGGGCTTTAAGCGAGCAGTACTTC,CATAGQGALSEQYF
TRBJ2-5,NA,TRBD1,TRBV25-1,TGTGCCAGCAGTGGCCGGGACAGGACGACCTACCAAGAGACCCAGTACTTC,CASSGRDRTTYQETQYF
TRBJ1-4,NA,TRBD1,TRBV30,TGTGCCTGGGATCGACAGGGGACTAATGAAAAACTGTTTTTT,CAWDRQGTNEKLFF
TRBJ1-2,NA,NA,TRBV28,TGTGCCAGCAGCCCTCTGGGGCCGGGCTACACCTTC,CASSPLGPGYTF
TRBJ1-1,NA,NA,TRBV7-9,TGTGCCAGCAGCCGCCGACAGGACCCAAGGGCTTTCTTT,CASSRRQDPRAFF
TRBJ2-3,NA,TRBD2,TRBV2,TGTGCCAGCAGTGCTCCCTCTAGCGGGGGGGCCTCAGATACGCAGTATTTT,CASSAPSSGGASDTQYF
TRBJ2-7,NA,NA,TRBV10-3,TGTGCCATCAGTGATGGAGGGACAGCTATCCACGAGCAGTACTTC,CAISDGGTAIHEQYF
TRBJ1-6,few,NA,TRBV6-5,TGTGCCAGCAGGGTCGATAGTAGCAATTCACCCCTCCACTTT,CASRVDSSNSPLHF
TRBJ2-5,NA,NA,TRBV6-5,TGTGCCAGCAGTTACGAACGGGCCCAGTACTTC,CASSYERAQYF
TRBJ2-2,few,NA,TRBV10-3,TGTGCCATCAGTGAGTCGATCGGGACCGGGGAGCTGTTTTTT,CAISESIGTGELFF
TRBJ1-5,few,NA,TRBV7-2,TGTGCCAGCACCTCGTCGCGGGGGAAGGGCAATCAGCCCCAGCATTTT,CASTSSRGKGNQPQHF
TRBJ1-2,NA,TRBD1,TRBV30,TGTGCCTGGATGGGACAGGCTGAGGGTAATGGCTACACCTTC,CAWMGQAEGNGYTF
TRBJ2-7,NA,TRBD2,TRBV2,TGTGCCAGCAGCGAGGAACTAGCGGGAGTGGGTGAGCAGTACTTC,CASSEELAGVGEQYF
TRBJ2-2,NA,NA,TRBV13,TGTGCCAGCAGCCAACAGGCTAGGGTCACCGGGGAGCTGTTTTTT,CASSQQARVTGELFF
TRBJ1-6,NA,TRBD1,TRBV14,TGTGCCAGCAGCCAAGTAGACAGGGTCTATAATTCACCCCTCCACTTT,CASSQVDRVYNSPLHF
TRBJ2-5,NA,NA,TRBV10-2,TGCGCCAGCAGTGCCGGCAGGATAGAGACCCAGTACTTC,CASSAGRIETQYF